The 32 T cell receptor beta chains listed next were all sequenced from one sample in a study of blood T cell repertoires in COVID-19. The method was immunoSEQ multiplex PCR; TCRdb's version includes in-frame clones alone and lacks a portion of them. The table includes about 130,000 clones, approximately 85% detected once. The sequenced sample consisted of peripheral blood. Every receptor here comes from a human donor in a cohort sampled during active COVID-19.

In its sample, this clone was seen a few times. This chain connects TRBV19 to TRBJ2-7, with 11 bases aligning to TRBD1. CDR3 length: 15 residues. With 5 bases clipped from V and 5 bases from J, the junction kept 8 bases outside the gene matches. The V gene's germline CDR1 is LNHDA and CDR2 SQIVND (reference sequence). In nucleotides, the CDR3 is TGTGCCAGTAGTGGAGGACAGGGGGCGCAGCACGAGCAGTACTTC. It specifies CASSGGQGAQHEQYF.

The chain links TRBV2 to TRBJ1-1; 7 bases are shared with TRBD1. The germline CDR1 and CDR2 sequences are SNHLY and FYNNEI. V shed 7 bases, J shed 8 bases, and the junction held 13 bases outside the gene matches. The CDR3 totals 14 residues. CDR3 sequence reads: CASTQRSRGLEAFF. DNA for the CDR3: TGTGCCAGCACCCAAAGGTCTAGGGGGCTCGAAGCTTTCTTT.

This chain uses TRBV3-1 (or the pseudogene TRBV3-2) with TRBJ1-2, with D maybe TRBD1 (5 bases). Germline loops: CDR1 LGHDT, CDR2 YNNKEL (reference sequence). The CDR3 has 12 amino acids. Deletions cut 4 bases from V and 8 bases from J, with 11 bases between. CDR3 residues: CASSLGESGYTF. CDR3 nucleotides: TGTGCCAGCAGCCTAGGGGAAAGCGGCTACACCTTC.

The chain links TRBV5-5 to TRBJ2-1, with a possible D match to TRBD1 (5 bases). Trimming left V 4 bases short and J 6 bases short, with 14 bases between. Germline CDR1 reads SGHKS; CDR2 reads YYEKEE (reference sequence). The CDR3 consists of 14 residues. The CDR3, as DNA: TGTGCCAGCAGCGCAAGGGGCTACGGCAATGAGCAGTTCTTC. Translating gives CASSARGYGNEQFF.

The chain carries TRBV29-1 and TRBJ2-7, with 9 bases that match TRBD1. The germline gives CDR1 SQVTM, CDR2 ANQGSEA. J lost 3 bases, V lost 6 bases, and 12 bases had no gene match. CDR3 length equals 15 residues. CDR3 region: CSVLQLRDRVYEQYF. CDR3 sequence (DNA): TGCAGCGTCCTTCAATTGCGGGACAGGGTCTACGAGCAGTACTTC.

CDR3 amino acids: CASSPLSGDPGQPQHF. The DNA for the CDR3 is TGTGCCAGCTCACCGTTATCAGGGGATCCAGGTCAGCCCCAGCATTTT. The J gene is TRBJ1-5, the V gene TRBV18, with a tentative D call TRBD1 (6 bases). Germline V CDR1 and CDR2: KGHSH, LQKENI. This CDR3 contains 16 residues. V gave up 3 bases and J gave up 6 bases, with 18 bases separating them.

There are a few counts of this clone. The chain combines TRBV29-1 with TRBJ2-2; 15 positions match TRBD2. The junction had 8 bases not matched to a gene; V was cut back by 6 bases and J by 0 bases. The CDR3 is 18 residues long. Germline loops: CDR1 SQVTM, CDR2 ANQGSEA. The CDR3 reads CSVAGTSGGPANTGELFF. The CDR3 DNA reads as TGCAGCGTGGCGGGGACTAGCGGGGGGCCGGCGAACACCGGGGAGCTGTTTTTT.

This chain links TRBV11-2 with TRBJ1-1; tentatively, D is TRBD1 (5 bases). The CDR3 is 13 residues long. V lost 5 bases, J lost 4 bases, and 11 bases lay in between. Germline assignment: CDR1 SGHAT and CDR2 FQNNGV. The DNA for the CDR3 is TGTGCCAGCAGCGAATTCAGGGTCACTGAAGCTTTCTTT. Its protein product is CASSEFRVTEAFF.

V usage is TRBV27 and J usage is TRBJ1-6, with D maybe TRBD1 (6 bases). Germline CDR1 MNHEY, CDR2 SMNVEV (reference sequence). Between the trimmed V and J ends, which lost 6 bases and 7 bases, there was a span of 16 bases. This CDR3 region has 15 residues. The CDR3 sequence is CASRRGGAGNSPLHF. For the CDR3, the DNA is TGTGCCAGCAGACGCGGGGGGGCGGGCAATTCACCCCTCCACTTT.

The chain has TRBV2 and TRBJ2-1; 9 bases match TRBD2. The CDR3 has 13 amino acids. Per germline, CDR1 SNHLY and CDR2 FYNNEI. The V gene end was trimmed by 6 bases and the J gene end by 10 bases; junction bases not matched to a gene: 7. The CDR3 coding sequence is TGTGCCAGCAGCAGAGTCAGCGGGGGGGAGCAGTTCTTC. Encoded protein: CASSRVSGGEQFF.

The chain employs TRBV10-3 and TRBJ2-1, with 13 bases that match TRBD2. With V trimmed by 4 bases and J by 2 bases, 8 bases remained unmatched. CDR1 and CDR2 (germline): ENHRY, SYGVKD. The CDR3 totals 18 residues. The CDR3 loop reads CAISAFTGTSGTYNEQFF. The CDR3 DNA reads as TGTGCCATCAGTGCATTCACCGGGACTAGCGGGACCTACAATGAGCAGTTCTTC.

The CDR3 spells CASSLIGTTAGELFF. The CDR3 nucleotides read TGTGCCAGCAGCCTCATAGGGACTACGGCCGGGGAGCTGTTTTTT. The chain links TRBV7-9 to TRBJ2-2, with TRBD2 matching 7 bases. CDR3 size: 15 residues. Germline V gene lookup returns CDR1 SEHNR and CDR2 FQNEAQ (reference sequence). After removal of 5 bases from V and 6 bases from J, the junction contained 9 bases not matched to a gene.

V is TRBV9 and J is TRBJ2-7; 10 bases map to TRBD2. The CDR3 runs to 16 residues. V gave up 0 bases and J gave up 4 bases; unmatched junction bases: 7. CDR1 and CDR2 from the germline V gene are SGDLS and YYNGEE. CDR3 in amino acids: CASSVGVAGGLYEQYF. DNA for the CDR3: TGTGCCAGCAGCGTAGGGGTAGCGGGGGGCCTATACGAGCAGTACTTC.

J is TRBJ1-2 and V is TRBV19, with TRBD1 matching over 12 bases. Germline trimming cut 5 bases from V and 6 bases from J; bases unmatched to any gene: 10. This CDR3 contains 16 residues. The germline CDR1 and CDR2 sequences are LNHDA and SQIVND (reference sequence). CDR3: CASSVAGQGALDGYTF. DNA of the CDR3: TGTGCCAGTAGTGTGGCGGGACAGGGGGCACTCGATGGCTACACCTTC.

This chain connects TRBV27 to TRBJ2-7; 7 positions agree with TRBD1. Germline CDR1 is MNHEY and CDR2 is SMNVEV (reference sequence). This CDR3 contains 14 residues. Trimming cost V 5 bases and J 0 bases; bases outside gene matches: 4. The CDR3 DNA reads TGTGCCAGCAGTGTCCGGGACAGCTCCTACGAGCAGTACTTC. Its protein product is CASSVRDSSYEQYF.

This chain links TRBV6-6 with TRBJ1-5, with D unclear. Germline CDR1 and CDR2: MNHNY and SVGAGI (reference sequence). The CDR3 has 13 amino acids. Trimming left V 2 bases short and J 5 bases short, with 7 bases between. The CDR3 reads CASSYTNYQPQHF. DNA for the CDR3: TGTGCCAGCAGTTACACCAACTATCAGCCCCAGCATTTT.

J is TRBJ1-5 and V is TRBV30; 12 bases align to TRBD1. Germline CDR1 and CDR2: GTSNPN and SVGIG (reference sequence). CDR3 length: 15 amino acids. The ends lost 3 bases at V and 6 bases at J; junction bases unmatched: 6. This chain's CDR3 is CAWSGGQGAIQPQHF. CDR3 nucleotides: TGTGCCTGGAGCGGGGGACAGGGGGCGATTCAGCCCCAGCATTTT.

The chain employs TRBV29-1 and TRBJ2-4; 9 bases fit TRBD1. J lost 0 bases, V lost 6 bases, and 3 bases had no gene match. Germline V lookup: CDR1 SQVTM, CDR2 ANQGSEA. The CDR3 totals 14 residues. The CDR3 DNA reads TGCAGCGTGAGACAGGGGGTAGCCAAAAACATTCAGTACTTC. Translation gives CSVRQGVAKNIQYF. The variable domain in full, completed from reference TRBV29-1 and TRBJ2-4, reads SAVISQKPSRDICQRGTSLTIQCQVDSQVTMMFWYRQQPGQSLTLIATANQGSEATYESGFVIDKFPISRPNLTFSTLTVSNMSPEDSSIYLCSVRQGVAKNIQYFGAGTRLSVL.

The chain links TRBV3-1 (or the pseudogene TRBV3-2) to TRBJ2-3, with TRBD2 matching over 13 bases. The CDR3 contains 17 residues. Germline CDR1 reads LGHDT; CDR2 reads YNNKEL (reference sequence). V was clipped by 1 base and J by 2 bases; unmatched bases: 3. CDR3 region: CASSQGGLAGNTDTQYF. CDR3 nucleotide sequence: TGTGCCAGCAGCCAAGGGGGACTAGCGGGGAACACAGATACGCAGTATTTT.

In this sample, this clone turned up once. The chain couples TRBV7-8 to TRBJ1-4; 8 bases align to TRBD1. Germline V gives CDR1 SGHVS, CDR2 FQNEAQ. There are 13 residues in the CDR3. J lost 11 bases, V lost 5 bases, and 7 bases had no gene match. The CDR3 nucleotides read TGTGCCAGCAGCCAGAGGACAGGGAGGAAACTGTTTTTT. Protein product: CASSQRTGRKLFF.

This clone has more than one count but fewer than ten. The genes are TRBV30 and TRBJ2-7, with D perhaps TRBD2 (6 bases). There are 14 residues in the CDR3. The V end was cut by 5 bases, the J end by 1 base, with 15 bases between. Germline lookup yields CDR1 GTSNPN and CDR2 SVGIG (reference sequence). The CDR3 loop is CAWGTGLLSYEQYF. The DNA of the CDR3 is TGTGCCTGGGGAACGGGACTCTTATCCTACGAGCAGTACTTC.

The chain combines TRBV19 with TRBJ2-5; tentatively, D is TRBD2 (6 bases). This CDR3 has 15 residues. CDR1 and CDR2 (germline): LNHDA, SQIVND (reference sequence). Deletions cut 4 bases from V and 5 bases from J, with 17 bases between. DNA for the CDR3: TGTGCCAGTAGTAAGCGGGCTACAAATGGGGAGACCCAGTACTTC. Translated, it gives CASSKRATNGETQYF. Together with reference TRBV19 and TRBJ2-5, the CDR3 gives the full variable domain: DGGITQSPKYLFRKEGQNVTLSCEQNLNHDAMYWYRQDPGQGLRLIYYSQIVNDFQKGDIAEGYSVSREKKESFPLTVTSAQKNPTAFYLCASSKRATNGETQYFGPGTRLLVL.

V usage is TRBV27 and J usage is TRBJ2-1; 11 nucleotides line up with TRBD1. The CDR3 contains 14 residues. Losses at the gene ends were 4 bases for V and 6 bases for J; bases not matched to a gene: 2. CDR1 and CDR2 from the germline V gene are MNHEY and SMNVEV (reference sequence). CDR3 sequence (DNA): TGTGCCAGCAGTTACGGGACAGGGGGCAATGAGCAGTTCTTC. This codes for CASSYGTGGNEQFF.

V and J are TRBV18 and TRBJ1-2, with D uncertain. Germline CDR1 KGHSH, CDR2 LQKENI. The CDR3 is 15 residues long. The V end lost 2 bases, the J end lost 5 bases, and 15 bases lay between the germline ends. In DNA, the CDR3 is TGTGCCAGCTCACCATCCGCTGATATCGGGTATGGCTACACCTTC. It encodes CASSPSADIGYGYTF.

This clone was observed once. The chain links TRBV10-3 to TRBJ1-5; D gene ambiguous. With 0 bases removed from V and 4 bases from J, the gap between germline ends came to 10 bases. The CDR3 has 15 amino acids. CDR1 ENHRY and CDR2 SYGVKD come from the germline V gene. The CDR3 reads CAISESVHNNQPQHF. The CDR3 DNA reads as TGTGCCATCAGTGAGTCTGTGCACAATAATCAGCCCCAGCATTTT.

This chain links TRBV10-2 with TRBJ2-1, with 13 bases lining up with TRBD2. Germline trimming cut 4 bases from V and 6 bases from J; bases unmatched to any gene: 0. Per the germline V gene, CDR1 is WSHSY and CDR2 is SAAADI. This CDR3 has 14 residues. CDR3 protein: CASSGLAGGNEQFF. The DNA of the CDR3 is TGCGCCAGCAGTGGACTAGCGGGGGGCAATGAGCAGTTCTTC.

V is TRBV25-1 and J is TRBJ1-1; D might be TRBD1 (5 bases). The CDR3 has 14 residues. Germline V gene data show CDR1 as MGHDK and CDR2 as SYGVNS. Trimming removed 3 bases from V and 3 bases from J, with 11 bases in between. CDR3 amino acids: CASSDRARDTEAFF. The CDR3 DNA sequence: TGTGCCAGCAGTGACAGGGCTAGGGACACTGAAGCTTTCTTT.

CDR3 protein: CASSPSGTYAFSEQFF. The CDR3 region has the DNA TGTGCCAGCAGCCCATCCGGGACTTACGCTTTCAGTGAGCAGTTCTTC. The V and J genes are TRBV7-9 and TRBJ2-1, with D possibly being TRBD2 (6 bases). This CDR3 region has 16 residues. V was cut by 5 bases and J by 9 bases, with 23 bases left in between. Germline CDR1 and CDR2: SEHNR and FQNEAQ (reference sequence).

The sample holds one count of this clone. This CDR3 is CASTTFTGETDTQYF. The CDR3 DNA is TGTGCCAGCACTACCTTTACGGGGGAAACAGATACGCAGTATTTT. V and J are TRBV27 and TRBJ2-3; the D gene is possibly TRBD2 (6 bases). The CDR3 sequence is 15 residues long. V lost 7 bases and J 3 bases, leaving 17 bases between the germline ends. CDR1 MNHEY and CDR2 SMNVEV come from the germline V gene (reference sequence).

The chain joins TRBV6-5 to TRBJ1-3, with 8 bases lining up with TRBD1. This CDR3 has 15 amino acids. CDR1 is MNHEY and CDR2 is SVGAGI in the germline V gene. The ends lost 4 bases at V and 3 bases at J; junction bases unmatched: 5. CDR3 residues: CASSSGQGVGNTIYF. CDR3 nucleotides: TGTGCCAGCAGTTCCGGACAGGGCGTTGGAAACACCATATATTTT.

The gene calls are TRBV7-9 and TRBJ1-2, with 9 bases aligning to TRBD1. Germline CDR1 and CDR2: SEHNR and FQNEAQ (reference sequence). V trimming: 5 bases; J trimming: 8 bases; junction bases outside the gene matches: 6. This CDR3 spans 13 amino acids. The CDR3 spells CASSRTGVFGYTF. CDR3 nucleotide sequence: TGTGCCAGCAGCCGGACAGGGGTGTTCGGCTACACCTTC.

This clone showed up just a few times. The chain combines TRBV2 with TRBJ2-2; tentatively, D is TRBD1 (5 bases). CDR3 length: 15 amino acids. V lost 3 bases to trimming and J lost 0 bases, with 8 bases between them. Per the germline V gene, CDR1 is SNHLY and CDR2 is FYNNEI. DNA of the CDR3: TGTGCCAGCAGTGATCAGGGCGCGAACACCGGGGAGCTGTTTTTT. It codes for CASSDQGANTGELFF.